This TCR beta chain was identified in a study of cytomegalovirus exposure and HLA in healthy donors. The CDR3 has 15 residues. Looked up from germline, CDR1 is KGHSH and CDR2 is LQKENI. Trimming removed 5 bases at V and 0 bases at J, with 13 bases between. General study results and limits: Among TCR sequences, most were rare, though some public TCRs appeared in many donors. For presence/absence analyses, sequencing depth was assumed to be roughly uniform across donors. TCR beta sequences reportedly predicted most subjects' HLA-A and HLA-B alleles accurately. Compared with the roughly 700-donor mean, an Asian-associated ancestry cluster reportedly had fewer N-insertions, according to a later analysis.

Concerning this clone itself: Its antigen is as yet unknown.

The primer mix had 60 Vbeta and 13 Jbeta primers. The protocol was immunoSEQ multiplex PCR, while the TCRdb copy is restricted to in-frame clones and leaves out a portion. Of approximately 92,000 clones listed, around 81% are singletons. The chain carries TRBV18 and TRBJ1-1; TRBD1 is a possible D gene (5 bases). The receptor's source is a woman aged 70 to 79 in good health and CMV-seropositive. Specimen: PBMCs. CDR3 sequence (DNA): TGTGCCAGCTCATCCACAGGTGATTTGAACACTGAAGCTTTCTTT. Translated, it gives CASSSTGDLNTEAFF.